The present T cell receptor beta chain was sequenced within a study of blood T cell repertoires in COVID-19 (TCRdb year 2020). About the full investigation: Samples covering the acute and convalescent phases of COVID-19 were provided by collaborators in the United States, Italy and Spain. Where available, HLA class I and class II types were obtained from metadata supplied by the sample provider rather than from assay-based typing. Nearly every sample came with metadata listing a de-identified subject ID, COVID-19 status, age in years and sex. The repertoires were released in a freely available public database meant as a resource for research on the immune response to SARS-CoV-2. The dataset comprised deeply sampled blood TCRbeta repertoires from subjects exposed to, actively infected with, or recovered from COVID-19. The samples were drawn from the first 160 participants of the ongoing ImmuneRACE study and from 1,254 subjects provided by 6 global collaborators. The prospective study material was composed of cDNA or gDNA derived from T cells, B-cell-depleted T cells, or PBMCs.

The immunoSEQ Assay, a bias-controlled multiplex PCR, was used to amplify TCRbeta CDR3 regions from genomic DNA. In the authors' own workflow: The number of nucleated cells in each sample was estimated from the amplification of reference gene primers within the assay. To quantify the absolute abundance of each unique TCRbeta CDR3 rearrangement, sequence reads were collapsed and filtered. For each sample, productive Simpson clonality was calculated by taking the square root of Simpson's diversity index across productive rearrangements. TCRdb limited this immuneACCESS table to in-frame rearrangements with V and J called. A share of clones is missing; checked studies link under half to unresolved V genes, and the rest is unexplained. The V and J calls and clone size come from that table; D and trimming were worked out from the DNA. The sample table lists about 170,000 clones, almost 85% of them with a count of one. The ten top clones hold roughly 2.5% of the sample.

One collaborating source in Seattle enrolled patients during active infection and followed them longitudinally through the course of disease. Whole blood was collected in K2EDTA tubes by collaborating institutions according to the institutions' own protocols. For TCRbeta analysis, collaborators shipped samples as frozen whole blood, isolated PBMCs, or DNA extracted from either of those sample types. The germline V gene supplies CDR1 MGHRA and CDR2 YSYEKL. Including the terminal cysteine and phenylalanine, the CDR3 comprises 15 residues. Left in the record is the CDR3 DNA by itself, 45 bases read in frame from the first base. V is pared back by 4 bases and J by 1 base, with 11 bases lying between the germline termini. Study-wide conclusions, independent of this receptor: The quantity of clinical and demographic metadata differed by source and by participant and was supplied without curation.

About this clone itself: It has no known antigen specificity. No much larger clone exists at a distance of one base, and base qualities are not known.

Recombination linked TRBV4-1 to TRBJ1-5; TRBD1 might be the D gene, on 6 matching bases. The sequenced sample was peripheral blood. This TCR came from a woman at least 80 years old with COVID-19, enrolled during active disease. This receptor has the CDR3 CASSPLTGSNQPQHF. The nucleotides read TGCGCCAGCAGCCCCCTGACAGGAAGCAATCAGCCCCAGCATTTT.